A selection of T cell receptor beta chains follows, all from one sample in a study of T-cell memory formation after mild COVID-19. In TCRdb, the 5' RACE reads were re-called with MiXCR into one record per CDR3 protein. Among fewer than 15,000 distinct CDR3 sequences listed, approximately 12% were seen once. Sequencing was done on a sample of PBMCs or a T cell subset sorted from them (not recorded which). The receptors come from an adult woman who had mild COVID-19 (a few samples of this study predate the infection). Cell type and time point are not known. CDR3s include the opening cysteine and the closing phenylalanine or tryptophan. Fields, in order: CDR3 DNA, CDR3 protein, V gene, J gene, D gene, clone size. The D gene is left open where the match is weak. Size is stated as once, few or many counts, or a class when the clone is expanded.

DNA: TGCAGTGCCCGGATCCGGGGCCACAGGAACCACGAGCAGTACTTC
CDR3: CSARIRGHRNHEQYF
V: TRBV20-1
J: TRBJ2-7
D: .
size: many

DNA: TGTGCCAGCAGCTTGGATTATACGGCCGCCGGGGAGCTGTTTTTT
CDR3: CASSLDYTAAGELFF
V: TRBV5-4
J: TRBJ2-2
D: .
size: many

DNA: TGCGCCAGCAGCAGGGGACAGTCCCCCAATGAGCAGTTCTTC
CDR3: CASSRGQSPNEQFF
V: TRBV5-1
J: TRBJ2-1
D: TRBD1
size: many

DNA: TGTGCCAGCAGCTTAGAGGCAGGGTCCCCAGAGACCCAGTACTTC
CDR3: CASSLEAGSPETQYF
V: TRBV11-2
J: TRBJ2-5
D: .
size: many

DNA: TGTGCCAGCAGCTTATGGACAGGGATGAACACTGAAGCTTTCTTT
CDR3: CASSLWTGMNTEAFF
V: TRBV7-8
J: TRBJ1-1
D: TRBD1
size: many

DNA: TGTGCCACCGCTCCCAGGGGGCCTAACACAGATACGCAGTATTTT
CDR3: CATAPRGPNTDTQYF
V: TRBV24-1
J: TRBJ2-3
D: TRBD1
size: many

DNA: TGTGCCAGCAGTCCCCCCCTGACAGGGGGCGATGAAGCTTTCTTT
CDR3: CASSPPLTGGDEAFF
V: TRBV12-3/TRBV12-4
J: TRBJ1-1
D: TRBD1
size: many

DNA: TGCGCCAGCAGCTTGTTTCCTAAAGAGGAATCACCCCTCCACTTT
CDR3: CASSLFPKEESPLHF
V: TRBV5-1
J: TRBJ1-6
D: .
size: many

DNA: TGTGCCACCAGTGACCCGCGGGACGAAGTCCCCAGCTCCTACAATGAGCAGTTCTTC
CDR3: CATSDPRDEVPSSYNEQFF
V: TRBV24-1
J: TRBJ2-1
D: .
size: many

DNA: TGTGCCAGCAGTTGGGGGACAGGGGGCCTCTACGAGCAGTACTTC
CDR3: CASSWGTGGLYEQYF
V: TRBV28
J: TRBJ2-7
D: TRBD1
size: many

DNA: TGTGCCAGCAGCCAAGAGTTAAGGGGGTCTAGCTCCTACGAGCAGTACTTC
CDR3: CASSQELRGSSSYEQYF
V: TRBV14
J: TRBJ2-7
D: .
size: many

DNA: TGTGCCAGCAGTCTCCCCGGGACTAGCGGGATTGGAGATACGCAGTATTTT
CDR3: CASSLPGTSGIGDTQYF
V: TRBV6-6
J: TRBJ2-3
D: TRBD2
size: many

DNA: TGTGCCACCAGCAGAGGGGTTGGGGAAAATTCACCCCTCCACTTT
CDR3: CATSRGVGENSPLHF
V: TRBV15
J: TRBJ1-6
D: .
size: many

DNA: TGTGCCAGCAGTTTGGGTTCGGGACAGGGAAATCAGCCCCAGCATTTT
CDR3: CASSLGSGQGNQPQHF
V: TRBV27
J: TRBJ1-5
D: TRBD1
size: many

DNA: TGTGCCAGCACCTGGGGATCGAACACTGAAGCTTTCTTT
CDR3: CASTWGSNTEAFF
V: TRBV12-3/TRBV12-4
J: TRBJ1-1
D: .
size: many

DNA: TGTGCCCCCGGGACAGGGGCTGAAGCTTTCTTT
CDR3: CAPGTGAEAFF
V: TRBV5-4
J: TRBJ1-1
D: TRBD1
size: many

DNA: TGTGCCAGCAGCTCGATAGGGACAGGCAATGAGCAGTTCTTC
CDR3: CASSSIGTGNEQFF
V: TRBV5-6
J: TRBJ2-1
D: TRBD1
size: medium-sized

DNA: TGTGCCAGCAGCTTGATCGGGACAGGCCATTCCTACGAGCAGTACTTC
CDR3: CASSLIGTGHSYEQYF
V: TRBV7-9
J: TRBJ2-7
D: TRBD1
size: many

DNA: TGTGCCAGCAGCCAAGGTGATGTCAGGGGGCCTGGGGAGCAGTACTTC
CDR3: CASSQGDVRGPGEQYF
V: TRBV7-6
J: TRBJ2-7
D: TRBD1
size: many

DNA: TGTGCCAGCAGCTTGGGGAGTGACAATCAGCCCCAGCATTTT
CDR3: CASSLGSDNQPQHF
V: TRBV5-5
J: TRBJ1-5
D: .
size: many

DNA: TGTGCCAGCAGCTTTCCGACAGGGCTGAACACTGAAGCTTTCTTT
CDR3: CASSFPTGLNTEAFF
V: TRBV5-4
J: TRBJ1-1
D: TRBD1
size: many

DNA: TGTGCCAGCAGCCAGGACAGGGTAGATGAAAAACTGTTTTTT
CDR3: CASSQDRVDEKLFF
V: TRBV7-8
J: TRBJ1-4
D: TRBD1
size: many